This entry features one TCR beta chain sequence. These data belong to a study of long-term antiretroviral therapy in people with HIV. CDR1 is SGHRS, CDR2 YFSETQ, per germline. J lost 5 bases, V lost 3 bases, and 8 bases had no gene match. The CDR3 consists of 14 residues. The assay used was immunoSEQ (version v3.0), run at survey level. The assay was immunoSEQ multiplex PCR, and TCRdb's table has in-frame clones only and misses some. Here the sample spans over 30,000 clones, about three quarters being singletons. The chain recombines TRBV5-1 with TRBJ2-7; 7 nucleotides align to TRBD2. This material consisted of unsorted PBMCs, taken 2 years after starting antiretroviral therapy. This receptor was taken from a woman in her forties or fifties with HIV. The CDR3 nucleotides are TGCGCCAGCAGCTCCCTAGGGAGGGATCACGAGCAGTACTTC. Translated, it gives CASSSLGRDHEQYF.